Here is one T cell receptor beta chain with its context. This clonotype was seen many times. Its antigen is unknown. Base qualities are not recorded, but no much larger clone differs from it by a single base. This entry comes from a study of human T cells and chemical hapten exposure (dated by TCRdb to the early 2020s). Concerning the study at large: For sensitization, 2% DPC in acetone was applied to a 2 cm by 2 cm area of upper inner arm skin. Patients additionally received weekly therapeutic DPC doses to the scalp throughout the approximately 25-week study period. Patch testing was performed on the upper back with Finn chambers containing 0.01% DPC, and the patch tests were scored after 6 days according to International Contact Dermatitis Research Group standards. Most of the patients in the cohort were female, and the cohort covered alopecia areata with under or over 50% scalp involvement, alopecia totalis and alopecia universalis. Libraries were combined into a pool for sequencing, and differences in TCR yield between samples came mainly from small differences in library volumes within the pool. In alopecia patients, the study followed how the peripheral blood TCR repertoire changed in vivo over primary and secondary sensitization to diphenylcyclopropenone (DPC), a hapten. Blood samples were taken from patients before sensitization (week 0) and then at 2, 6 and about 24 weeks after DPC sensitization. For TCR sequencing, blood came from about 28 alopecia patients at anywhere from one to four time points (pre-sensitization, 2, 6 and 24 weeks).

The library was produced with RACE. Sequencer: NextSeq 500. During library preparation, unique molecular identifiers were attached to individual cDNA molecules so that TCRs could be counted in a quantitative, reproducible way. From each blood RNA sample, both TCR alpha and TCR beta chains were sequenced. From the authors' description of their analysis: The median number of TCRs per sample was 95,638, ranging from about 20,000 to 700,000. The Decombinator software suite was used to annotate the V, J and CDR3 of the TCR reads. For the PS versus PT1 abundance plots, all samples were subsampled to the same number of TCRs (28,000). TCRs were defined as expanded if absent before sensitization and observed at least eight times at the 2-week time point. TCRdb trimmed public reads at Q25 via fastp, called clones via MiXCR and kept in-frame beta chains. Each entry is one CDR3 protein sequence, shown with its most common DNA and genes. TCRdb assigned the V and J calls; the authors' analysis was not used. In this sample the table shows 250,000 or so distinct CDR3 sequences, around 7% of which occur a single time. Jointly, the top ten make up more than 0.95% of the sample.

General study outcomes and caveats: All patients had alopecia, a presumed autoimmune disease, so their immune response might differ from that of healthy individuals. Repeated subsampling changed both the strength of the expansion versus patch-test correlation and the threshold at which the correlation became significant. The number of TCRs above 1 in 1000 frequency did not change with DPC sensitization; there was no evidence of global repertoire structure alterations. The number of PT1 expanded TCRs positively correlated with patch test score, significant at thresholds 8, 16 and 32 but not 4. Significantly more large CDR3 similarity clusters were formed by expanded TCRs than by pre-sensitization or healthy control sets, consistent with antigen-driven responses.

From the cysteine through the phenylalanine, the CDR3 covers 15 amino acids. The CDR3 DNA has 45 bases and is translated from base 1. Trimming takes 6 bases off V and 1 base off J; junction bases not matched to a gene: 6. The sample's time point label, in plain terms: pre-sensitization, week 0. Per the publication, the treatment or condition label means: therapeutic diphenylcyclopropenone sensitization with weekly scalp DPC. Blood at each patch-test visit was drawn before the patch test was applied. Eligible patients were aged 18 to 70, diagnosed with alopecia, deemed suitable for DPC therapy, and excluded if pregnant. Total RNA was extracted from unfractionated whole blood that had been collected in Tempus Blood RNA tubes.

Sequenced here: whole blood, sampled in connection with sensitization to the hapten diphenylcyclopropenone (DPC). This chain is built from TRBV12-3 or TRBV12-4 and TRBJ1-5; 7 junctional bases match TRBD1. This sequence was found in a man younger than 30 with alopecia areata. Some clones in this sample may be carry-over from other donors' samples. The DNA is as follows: TGTGCCAGCAGCCCCAGGGGGGGAAGCAATCAGCCCCAGCATTTT. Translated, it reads CASSPRGGSNQPQHF.